This T cell receptor (beta chain) was obtained from a study of blood T cell repertoires in COVID-19. Study details: T cells, B-cell-depleted T cells, or PBMCs provided the cDNA or gDNA that served as material.

Original methodology: Cell counts per sample came from amplifying reference gene primers. The repertoire was sequenced with immunoSEQ multiplex PCR; TCRdb's copy has only in-frame clones and lacks some. From that table come the V and J calls and clone size; the DNA was used to work out D and trimming. The sample yields about 100,000 clones, approximately 86% seen once. V shed 0 bases, J shed 3 bases, and the junction held 2 bases outside the gene matches. The CDR3 runs to 15 residues. The germline V gene has CDR1 MGHRA and CDR2 YSYEKL. The receptor was isolated from a woman aged 60 to 75 with acute or convalescent COVID-19. Sequences were obtained from peripheral blood. The chain couples TRBV4-1 to TRBJ2-7, with TRBD2 identical over 10 bases. The CDR3 DNA reads TGCGCCAGCAGCCAAGATACTAGCGGGATCTACGAGCAGTACTTC. Translated, it gives CASSQDTSGIYEQYF.